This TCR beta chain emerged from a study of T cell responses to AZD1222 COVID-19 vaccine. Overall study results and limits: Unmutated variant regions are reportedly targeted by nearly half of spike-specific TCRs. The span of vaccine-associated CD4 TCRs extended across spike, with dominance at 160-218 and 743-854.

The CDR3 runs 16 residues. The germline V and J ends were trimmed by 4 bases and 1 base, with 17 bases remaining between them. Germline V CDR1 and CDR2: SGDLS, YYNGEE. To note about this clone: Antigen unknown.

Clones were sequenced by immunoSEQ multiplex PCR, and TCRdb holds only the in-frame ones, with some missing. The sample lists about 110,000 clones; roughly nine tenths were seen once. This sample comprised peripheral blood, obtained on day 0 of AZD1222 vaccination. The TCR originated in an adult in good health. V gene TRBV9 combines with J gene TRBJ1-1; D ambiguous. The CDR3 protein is CASSPRGGLRNTEAFF. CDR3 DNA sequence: TGTGCCAGCAGCCCCCGGGGAGGTCTACGGAACACTGAAGCTTTCTTT.